These 32 T cell receptor beta chains share one sample of origin, sequenced in a study of cytomegalovirus exposure and HLA in healthy donors. PCR employed 60 Vbeta and 13 Jbeta primers. This table comes from immunoSEQ multiplex PCR, and its TCRdb copy is limited to in-frame clones, with some not included. The table lists about 74,000 clones, approximately 72% of them singletons. The sequenced sample consisted of PBMCs. These TCRs come from a woman in her thirties or forties in good health and CMV-seropositive.

This clone has more than one count but fewer than ten. The chain recombines TRBV2 with TRBJ1-2, with 8 bases aligning to TRBD1. The trim removed 6 bases at V and 2 bases at J, leaving 5 bases unmatched. CDR1 is SNHLY and CDR2 is FYNNEI in the germline V gene. The CDR3 has 14 residues. The CDR3 here is CASRGQVTNYGYTF. The CDR3 DNA is TGTGCCAGCAGGGGACAGGTGACAAACTATGGCTACACCTTC.

This chain uses TRBV6-1 with TRBJ1-5; TRBD1 aligns across 9 bases. Germline-derived CDR1 and CDR2 are MNHNS and SASEGT. There are 13 residues in the CDR3. V lost 10 bases, J lost 5 bases, and 6 bases stayed unmatched. CDR3 sequence: CATTGQGDQPQHF. CDR3 bases: TGTGCCACCACGGGACAGGGAGATCAGCCCCAGCATTTT.

This rearrangement joins TRBV18 to TRBJ2-7; a possible D gene is TRBD1 (6 bases). CDR1 and CDR2 from the germline V gene are KGHSH and LQKENI. The CDR3 loop spans 14 amino acids. The V end lost 2 bases, the J end lost 0 bases, and 8 bases lay between the germline ends. In DNA form, the CDR3 reads TGTGCCAGCTCACCAACAGGGACCTCCTACGAGCAGTACTTC. Its translation is CASSPTGTSYEQYF.

Written as DNA, the CDR3 is TGTGCCAGCAGTCTGGCCACCGGGAGGGGTCAGCCCCAGCATTTT. Its protein product is CASSLATGRGQPQHF. The chain has TRBV2 and TRBJ1-5, with D possibly matching TRBD1 (5 bases). Trimming shortened V by 5 bases and J by 6 bases, and 17 bases separated the two germline ends. This CDR3 spans 15 amino acids. Germline V lookup: CDR1 SNHLY, CDR2 FYNNEI.

This clone was found a few times. The CDR3 reads CASSGQPGGYEQYF. CDR3 DNA: TGTGCCAGCAGTGGGCAGCCGGGAGGGTACGAGCAGTACTTC. The gene calls are TRBV6-1 and TRBJ2-7; 8 nucleotides match TRBD2. V lost 4 bases to trimming and J lost 4 bases; unmatched junction nucleotides: 6. Germline V CDR1 and CDR2: MNHNS, SASEGT. CDR3 length: 14 amino acids.

The V gene is TRBV27, the J gene TRBJ2-7; D uncertain. Germline V gives CDR1 MNHEY, CDR2 SMNVEV (reference sequence). Deletions cut 4 bases from V and 2 bases from J, with 15 bases between. The CDR3 length is 15 residues. CDR3 loop: CASSSATLSTYEQYF. The DNA for the CDR3 is TGTGCCAGCAGTTCCGCGACATTATCAACCTACGAGCAGTACTTC.

The chain carries TRBV5-1 and TRBJ2-3; 7 bases are a match to TRBD2. The germline CDR1 and CDR2 sequences are SGHRS and YFSETQ. There are 15 residues in the CDR3. V gave up 4 bases and J gave up 0 bases; unmatched junction bases: 5. The CDR3 region has the DNA TGCGCCAGCAGCAAGGGACTAACTAGCACAGATACGCAGTATTTT. It encodes CASSKGLTSTDTQYF.

The V call is TRBV2, the J call TRBJ1-5; TRBD1 aligns across 8 bases. V dropped 4 bases and J dropped 2; count of bases not matched to a gene: 4. CDR3 length equals 15 residues. Germline-derived CDR1 and CDR2 are SNHLY and FYNNEI. For the CDR3, the DNA is TGTGCCAGCAGTGCCCAGGGGGCTGGCAATCAGCCCCAGCATTTT. Its protein is CASSAQGAGNQPQHF.

The chain carries TRBV18 and TRBJ1-1, with D tentatively TRBD1 (5 bases). CDR3 length: 13 residues. The V gene lost 5 bases and the J gene lost 1 base, with 8 bases spanning the gap. In germline, CDR1 is KGHSH, CDR2 LQKENI. The CDR3 DNA sequence: TGTGCCAGCTCAGACAGTTCGAACACTGAAGCTTTCTTT. It translates to CASSDSSNTEAFF.

This sequence joins TRBV18 and TRBJ1-1; no clear D gene. Germline V gene lookup returns CDR1 KGHSH and CDR2 LQKENI. The CDR3 loop spans 13 amino acids. V was clipped by 2 bases and J by 0 bases, with 4 bases between them. CDR3 region: CASSPGLNTEAFF. CDR3 in DNA: TGTGCCAGCTCACCAGGGCTGAACACTGAAGCTTTCTTT. The entire variable domain, with the rest obtained from reference TRBV18 and TRBJ1-1, is as follows: NAGVMQNPRHLVRRRGQEARLRCSPMKGHSHVYWYRQLPEEGLKFMVYLQKENIIDESGMPKERFSAEFPKEGPSILRIQQVVRGDSAAYFCASSPGLNTEAFFGQGTRLTVV.

DNA of the CDR3: TGTGCCAGCAGCAAACAGGGTTACGAGCAGTACTTC. Its protein product is CASSKQGYEQYF. This rearrangement joins TRBV5-4 to TRBJ2-7; a weak D match, TRBD1 (6 bases). From germline, CDR1 is SGHNT and CDR2 YYREEE (reference sequence). Trimming cost V 4 bases and J 4 bases, with 9 bases left between them. The CDR3 sequence is 12 residues long.

This chain connects TRBV7-9 to TRBJ1-4; 7 nucleotides line up with TRBD1. V dropped 5 bases and J dropped 5; count of bases not matched to a gene: 8. CDR1 and CDR2 (germline): SEHNR, FQNEAQ (reference sequence). The CDR3 spans 15 residues. The CDR3 nucleotides are TGTGCCAGCAGCCCACGCACAGGGGTGAATGAAAAACTGTTTTTT. Amino acid sequence: CASSPRTGVNEKLFF.

Here the CDR3 DNA reads TGTGCCAGCAGGCAGGGGGCTTCGGGTGAAAAACTGTTTTTT. It specifies CASRQGASGEKLFF. The chain recombines TRBV6-6 with TRBJ1-4; 8 bases line up with TRBD1. V shed 6 bases, J shed 7 bases, and the junction held 7 bases outside the gene matches. The CDR3 is made up of 14 amino acids. CDR1 and CDR2 (germline): MNHNY, SVGAGI (reference sequence).

In nucleotides, the CDR3 is TGTGCCAGCAGTTCTACGGACAGCCTTTTTGGCTACACCTTC. Encoded protein: CASSSTDSLFGYTF. This chain uses TRBV28 with TRBJ1-2, with D possibly being TRBD1 (6 bases). The CDR3 loop spans 14 amino acids. The germline V gene has CDR1 MDHEN and CDR2 SYDVKM. The ends were cut back, 4 bases at V and 7 bases at J, with 16 bases in the middle.

The chain uses TRBV6-5 and TRBJ1-2, with D possibly being TRBD1 (6 bases). Germline V gene lookup returns CDR1 MNHEY and CDR2 SVGAGI. V was trimmed by 6 bases and J by 2 bases, leaving 13 bases between them. CDR3 length: 14 residues. CDR3 loop: CASSPRGGNYGYTF. CDR3 DNA sequence: TGTGCCAGCAGCCCCAGGGGAGGGAACTATGGCTACACCTTC.

This chain joins TRBV28 and TRBJ2-7; D uncertain. Between the trimmed V and J ends, which lost 6 bases and 5 bases, there was a span of 11 bases. CDR1 and CDR2 (germline): MDHEN, SYDVKM. CDR3 length equals 12 residues. CDR3 protein: CASSSGQDEQYF. The DNA for the CDR3 is TGTGCCAGCAGCTCCGGCCAGGACGAGCAGTACTTC.

CDR3 nucleotide sequence: TGTGCCAGCAGCTTAGGTAGGAGAGATACGCAGTATTTT. Encoded protein: CASSLGRRDTQYF. V usage is TRBV7-8 and J usage is TRBJ2-3; D remains unclear. CDR1 is SGHVS, CDR2 FQNEAQ, per germline. The CDR3 length is 13 residues. V was clipped by 1 base and J by 5 bases, with 7 bases between them.

V and J are TRBV6-4 and TRBJ2-2; possibly TRBD1 for D (6 bases). The germline V gene has CDR1 MRHNA and CDR2 SNTAGT. With 8 bases removed from V and 0 bases from J, the gap between germline ends came to 16 bases. This CDR3 spans 16 amino acids. The CDR3 sequence is CASLETGTPNTGELFF. CDR3 in DNA: TGTGCCAGCCTAGAGACTGGGACACCGAACACCGGGGAGCTGTTTTTT.

The V and J genes are TRBV27 and TRBJ2-7, with D perhaps matching TRBD1 (6 bases). The CDR3 has 12 amino acids. Trimming left V 6 bases short and J 2 bases short, with 8 bases between. From germline, CDR1 is MNHEY and CDR2 SMNVEV (reference sequence). CDR3 sequence (DNA): TGTGCCAGCAGGGCAGGGGCCTACGAGCAGTACTTC. Translating it yields CASRAGAYEQYF.

CDR3 in DNA: TGCGCCAGCAGTGAGTATCCAGGGGGCAGCTACGAGCAGTACTTC. As protein: CASSEYPGGSYEQYF. The rearrangement joins TRBV10-2 to TRBJ2-7; 8 positions match TRBD1. CDR1 is WSHSY and CDR2 is SAAADI in the germline V gene. The length of the CDR3 is 15 residues. J lost 3 bases, V lost 1 base, and 5 bases had no gene match.

In the case of this clone: The germline gene is not matched at one end of the junction; a read error may be the cause. J is TRBJ2-1 and V is TRBV10-3; D is perhaps TRBD1 (6 bases). CDR3 length: 13 residues. Germline V gives CDR1 ENHRY, CDR2 SYGVKD. DNA of the CDR3: TGTGCCATCAGTGAGACGAGGGACAACGAGCAGTTCTTC. It specifies CAISETRDNEQFF.

This clone has a handful of counts. The chain joins TRBV10-2 to TRBJ1-2; 12 nucleotides align to TRBD1. The CDR3 runs 14 residues. CDR1 is WSHSY, CDR2 SAAADI, per germline. With V trimmed by 7 bases and J by 5 bases, 5 bases remained unmatched. DNA for the CDR3: TGCGCCAGCAACCGGGGACAGGGGGCGTATGGCTACACCTTC. It encodes CASNRGQGAYGYTF.

The chain joins TRBV7-9 to TRBJ1-3; TRBD1 matches 7 bases. J was trimmed by 4 bases and V by 5 bases; bases with no gene match: 2. Germline assignment: CDR1 SEHNR and CDR2 FQNEAQ (reference sequence). CDR3 length: 13 amino acids. CDR3 amino acids: CASSLDRGNTIYF. CDR3 coding DNA: TGTGCCAGCAGCCTGGACAGGGGAAACACCATATATTTT.

The chain is built from TRBV6-5 and TRBJ1-6; D remains ambiguous. CDR3 length: 14 amino acids. Trimming stripped 2 bases from V and 9 bases from J, with 11 bases between. Per germline, CDR1 MNHEY and CDR2 SVGAGI. The CDR3 region is CASSYAGLSSPLHF. The DNA for the CDR3 is TGTGCCAGCAGTTACGCCGGTCTGAGTTCACCCCTCCACTTT.

This rearrangement joins TRBV7-6 to TRBJ2-6, with TRBD2 identical over 7 bases. Germline V gene lookup returns CDR1 SGHVS and CDR2 FNYEAQ. The trim removed 5 bases at V and 2 bases at J, leaving 3 bases unmatched. This CDR3 comprises 15 residues. The CDR3 spells CASSAGVPGANVLTF. For the CDR3, the DNA is TGTGCCAGCAGCGCGGGGGTCCCTGGGGCCAACGTCCTGACTTTC.

The chain links TRBV6-1 to TRBJ1-1; unclear D gene. Germline V gives CDR1 MNHNS, CDR2 SASEGT. CDR3 length: 15 residues. V shed 6 bases and J shed 2 bases, with 16 bases lying between them. This chain's CDR3 is CASSAGGISNTEAFF. The CDR3 DNA follows: TGTGCCAGCAGCGCGGGCGGGATTTCTAACACTGAAGCTTTCTTT.

This rearrangement joins TRBV18 to TRBJ1-5; tentative D call: TRBD1 (6 bases). The CDR3 sequence is 13 residues long. CDR1 and CDR2 (germline): KGHSH, LQKENI. The germline V and J ends were trimmed by 6 bases and 7 bases, with 13 bases remaining between them. CDR3 coding DNA: TGTGCCAGCTCCGGGGGGCCCCTACAGCCCCAGCATTTT. Amino acid sequence: CASSGGPLQPQHF.

The rearrangement uses TRBV12-5 and TRBJ2-5, with TRBD2 identical over 7 bases. Germline V CDR1 and CDR2: LGHNT, FRNRAP. V was pared by 5 bases and J by 10 bases, with 19 bases of the junction left unmatched. This CDR3 comprises 16 residues. The CDR3 spells CASGPPGGGSFQVQYF. The DNA of the CDR3 is TGTGCTAGTGGTCCACCCGGGGGAGGGAGCTTCCAAGTCCAGTACTTC.

The chain recombines TRBV30 with TRBJ1-5, with D possibly TRBD1 on 5 matching bases. The CDR3 extends over 13 amino acids. V lost 0 bases and J 4 bases, leaving 7 bases between the germline ends. CDR1 and CDR2 (germline): GTSNPN, SVGIG (reference sequence). Here the CDR3 reads CAWSVKGNQPQHF. The DNA of the CDR3 is TGTGCCTGGAGTGTAAAGGGGAATCAGCCCCAGCATTTT.

The chain recombines TRBV6-1 with TRBJ1-3; 7 positions agree with TRBD1. Trimming at V came to 11 bases and at J to 2 bases, leaving 9 bases not matched to a gene. Germline values: CDR1 MNHNS, CDR2 SASEGT. This CDR3 has 14 residues. The CDR3 DNA is TGTGCCGGTGGAGGGGGCGAAGCTGGAAACACCATATATTTT. Translating it yields CAGGGGEAGNTIYF.

This clone has ten or more counts. At one of its ends the junction is not consistent with the germline gene, which may arise from a read error. The chain employs TRBV12-5 and TRBJ2-1; D call uncertain. Germline lookup yields CDR1 LGHNT and CDR2 FRNRAP. This CDR3 is 12 amino acids long. Written as DNA, the CDR3 is TGTGCTAGTGGTTTCTCCTCCAATGAGCAGTTCTTC. This encodes CASGFSSNEQFF.

This clone was seen once. The rearrangement links TRBV7-2 to TRBJ2-3; D not resolved. V was pared by 6 bases and J by 0 bases, with 7 bases between. CDR1 is SGHTA, CDR2 FQGNSA, per germline. The CDR3 extends over 13 amino acids. The CDR3 DNA is TGTGCCAGCAGAATCTCGAGCACAGATACGCAGTATTTT. Residues: CASRISSTDTQYF.